The 24 T cell receptor beta chains in this list originate from one sample, sequenced in a study of human T cells and chemical hapten exposure. The time point is: pre-sensitization, week 0. The treatment denotes: therapeutic diphenylcyclopropenone sensitization with weekly scalp DPC. One entry per CDR3 protein, called by TCRdb with MiXCR from the RACE reads. The sample shows some 400,000 distinct CDR3 sequences, 5.1% of them seen only once. Material: whole blood, obtained in connection with sensitization to the hapten diphenylcyclopropenone (DPC). The receptors shown here come from a woman in her fifties or sixties with alopecia areata. Some clones in this sample may be carry-over from other donors' samples.

V and J are TRBV6-6 and TRBJ1-1; no clear D gene. CDR3 size: 13 residues. The V gene's germline CDR1 is MNHNY and CDR2 SVGAGI (reference sequence). The V gene lost 2 bases and the J gene lost 5 bases, with 9 bases spanning the gap. The CDR3 DNA sequence: TGTGCCAGCAGTTACGAGGGTGCGACTGAAGCTTTCTTT. It encodes CASSYEGATEAFF.

This clonotype occurred a few times. This chain uses TRBV7-2 with TRBJ2-3; D is undetermined. Germline V gene sequence: CDR1 SGHTA, CDR2 FQGNSA. The CDR3 length is 14 residues. V lost 7 bases and J 4 bases, leaving 15 bases between the germline ends. The CDR3 DNA reads as TGTGCCAGCACCCCCGACACCAACCCAGATACGCAGTATTTT. It encodes CASTPDTNPDTQYF.

This clonotype was found many times. This chain links TRBV3-1 with TRBJ1-2; 7 bases agree with TRBD1. CDR1 LGHDT and CDR2 YNNKEL come from the germline V gene (reference sequence). The V gene end was trimmed by 2 bases and the J gene end by 4 bases; junction bases not matched to a gene: 4. The CDR3 loop spans 14 amino acids. CDR3 sequence reads: CASSQPGGIYGYTF. CDR3 bases: TGTGCCAGCAGCCAACCAGGGGGGATCTATGGCTACACCTTC. The variable domain in full, with the rest retrieved from reference TRBV3-1 and TRBJ1-2, is DTAVSQTPKYLVTQMGNDKSIKCEQNLGHDTMYWYKQDSKKFLKIMFSYNNKELIINETVPNRFSPKSPDKAHLNLHINSLELGDSAVYFCASSQPGGIYGYTFGSGTRLTVV.

This clonotype was counted ten times or more. The rearrangement joins TRBV20-1 to TRBJ1-1, with D uncertain. This CDR3 region has 11 residues. The V end was cut by 0 bases, the J end by 3 bases, with 2 bases between. Per germline, CDR1 DFQATT and CDR2 SNEGSKA (reference sequence). The CDR3 spells CSARDYTEAFF. Here the CDR3 DNA reads TGCAGTGCTAGAGATTACACTGAAGCTTTCTTT.

This clonotype was recorded many times. The chain couples TRBV10-1 to TRBJ2-1, with D hard to call. This CDR3 spans 13 amino acids. Germline-derived CDR1 and CDR2 are WNHNN and SYGVQD (reference sequence). V was cut by 0 bases and J by 4 bases, with 4 bases left in between. Written as DNA, the CDR3 is TGCGCCAGCAGTGAGTCCGTGTACAATGAGCAGTTCTTC. Translating it yields CASSESVYNEQFF.

The genes are TRBV28 and TRBJ2-3; TRBD2 agrees at 9 bases. The germline CDR1 and CDR2 sequences are MDHEN and SYDVKM. J was trimmed by 3 bases and V by 4 bases; bases with no gene match: 5. The CDR3 loop spans 15 amino acids. The CDR3 region has the DNA TGTGCCAGCAGTTCCCTAGCGGGACGGACAGATACGCAGTATTTT. This sequence encodes CASSSLAGRTDTQYF.

This clonotype was found a few times. This chain connects TRBV4-2 to TRBJ2-3; 12 bases line up with TRBD2. The CDR3 loop spans 17 amino acids. The J segment lost 4 bases and the V segment lost 2 bases, leaving 7 bases of the junction unmatched. CDR1 and CDR2 (germline): LGHNA, YNFKEQ. The CDR3 spells CASSQSLAGGLADTQYF. The CDR3 region has the DNA TGTGCCAGCAGCCAAAGTCTAGCGGGGGGGCTGGCAGATACGCAGTATTTT.

The genes are TRBV6-1 and TRBJ1-1; D may be TRBD1 (6 bases). Germline V gene sequence: CDR1 MNHNS, CDR2 SASEGT. CDR3 length equals 17 residues. With 0 bases removed from V and 5 bases from J, the gap between germline ends came to 19 bases. The CDR3 sequence is CASSEAHRRTEETEAFF. In DNA form, the CDR3 reads TGTGCCAGCAGTGAAGCACACCGAAGGACAGAGGAAACTGAAGCTTTCTTT.

There are a few counts of this clonotype. The rearrangement links TRBV5-1 to TRBJ2-1, with 11 bases matching TRBD1. The CDR3 is made up of 12 amino acids. The V and J ends lost 4 bases and 14 bases, in that order; junction bases with no gene match: 5. Germline V gene sequence: CDR1 SGHRS, CDR2 YFSETQ. The DNA for the CDR3 is TGCGCCAGCAGCGCGGACAGGGGGCGCGAGTTCTTC. Its protein is CASSADRGREFF.

Only a few counts were recorded for this clonotype. V and J are TRBV12-3 or TRBV12-4 and TRBJ1-1, with TRBD1 matching over 7 bases. There are 11 residues in the CDR3. V lost 4 bases to trimming and J lost 10 bases; unmatched junction nucleotides: 3. The CDR3 protein is CASSWGTAAFF. DNA for the CDR3: TGTGCCAGCAGTTGGGGGACAGCAGCTTTCTTT.

This clonotype has just a few counts. The chain uses TRBV2 and TRBJ1-2; no definite D call. Trimming removed 2 bases at V and 4 bases at J, with 11 bases between. This CDR3 spans 14 amino acids. The germline CDR1 and CDR2 sequences are SNHLY and FYNNEI. CDR3 residues: CASSERREAYGYTF. CDR3 sequence (DNA): TGTGCCAGCAGTGAACGGAGAGAGGCCTATGGCTACACCTTC.

This clonotype was counted many times. The chain's CDR3 is CASSQDPDQPQHF. DNA of the CDR3: TGTGCCAGCAGCCAAGATCCGGATCAGCCCCAGCATTTT. V usage is TRBV14 and J usage is TRBJ1-5; D is unclear. The CDR3 has 13 amino acids. Looked up from germline, CDR1 is SGHDN and CDR2 is FVKESK. V dropped 0 bases and J dropped 5 bases, with 5 bases sitting between them.

The sample holds many counts of this clonotype. V usage is TRBV10-3 and J usage is TRBJ1-1; 8 nucleotides align to TRBD1. V lost 10 bases and J lost 0; bases outside the gene matches: 4. Germline CDR1 ENHRY, CDR2 SYGVKD. This CDR3 has 13 residues. CDR3 DNA sequence: TGTGCCACCAGGACAGGGATGAACACTGAAGCTTTCTTT. Translation: CATRTGMNTEAFF.

This clonotype was picked up a small number of times. V gene TRBV2 combines with J gene TRBJ2-3; TRBD1 or TRBD2 may be the D gene (5 bases each). V lost 5 bases to trimming and J lost 0 bases, with 12 bases between them. The germline CDR1 and CDR2 sequences are SNHLY and FYNNEI. The CDR3 contains 15 residues. The CDR3 DNA reads as TGTGCCAGCAGTCGGGACGGCCCTAGCACAGATACGCAGTATTTT. This gives the protein CASSRDGPSTDTQYF.

This clonotype was observed many times. The rearrangement uses TRBV28 and TRBJ2-5, with D maybe TRBD2 (5 bases). This CDR3 region has 14 residues. The germline gives CDR1 MDHEN, CDR2 SYDVKM. V was shortened by 5 bases and J by 1 base, with 11 bases between the two germline ends. The chain's CDR3 is CASSRASLQETQYF. Written as DNA, the CDR3 is TGTGCCAGCAGTAGGGCTAGCCTCCAAGAGACCCAGTACTTC. Supplemented by reference TRBV28 and TRBJ2-5, the full variable domain reads DVKVTQSSRYLVKRTGEKVFLECVQDMDHENMFWYRQDPGLGLRLIYFSYDVKMKEKGDIPEGYSVSREKKERFSLILESASTNQTSMYLCASSRASLQETQYFGPGTRLLVL.

This clonotype was seen ten or more times. The V call is TRBV6-1, the J call TRBJ2-7; D ambiguous. This CDR3 is 14 amino acids long. CDR1 and CDR2 from the germline V gene are MNHNS and SASEGT. Deletions cut 2 bases from V and 5 bases from J, with 13 bases between. CDR3 sequence: CASSERARKDEQYF. CDR3 coding DNA: TGTGCCAGCAGTGAACGGGCCCGGAAGGACGAGCAGTACTTC.

The gene calls are TRBV5-1 and TRBJ1-2; the match to TRBD1 covers 7 bases. This CDR3 comprises 12 residues. V gave up 4 bases and J gave up 5 bases; unmatched junction bases: 2. Germline CDR1 reads SGHRS; CDR2 reads YFSETQ. The CDR3 spells CASSTGQYGYTF. The CDR3 DNA reads TGCGCCAGCAGCACGGGACAGTATGGCTACACCTTC.

The sample holds a few counts of this clonotype. The genes are TRBV5-6 and TRBJ2-7; D is unresolved. This CDR3 has 14 amino acids. Germline-derived CDR1 and CDR2 are SGHDT and YYEEEE. V was pared by 2 bases and J by 2 bases, with 11 bases between. This CDR3 reads CASSFGRAPYEQYF. DNA of the CDR3: TGTGCCAGCAGCTTCGGTAGGGCTCCCTACGAGCAGTACTTC.

The chain employs TRBV29-1 and TRBJ1-2, with a possible D match to TRBD1 (5 bases). The CDR3 is made up of 12 amino acids. Germline V CDR1 and CDR2: SQVTM, ANQGSEA. With 1 base removed from V and 3 bases from J, the gap between germline ends came to 6 bases. The CDR3 DNA follows: TGCAGCGTTGAAGTGGGGCACTATGGCTACACCTTC. Translating it yields CSVEVGHYGYTF.

This clonotype was seen at least ten times. This sequence joins TRBV10-2 and TRBJ2-3; 7 nucleotides align to TRBD1. V lost 2 bases, J lost 6 bases, and 8 bases stayed unmatched. This CDR3 has 15 residues. Per the germline V gene, CDR1 is WSHSY and CDR2 is SAAADI. The DNA for the CDR3 is TGCGCCAGCAGTGAGAGGGAACAGGGGATTGATACGCAGTATTTT. As protein: CASSEREQGIDTQYF.

This clonotype was counted many times. V gene TRBV24-1 combines with J gene TRBJ2-5; weak D call: TRBD1 (6 bases). The CDR3 consists of 14 residues. The germline V and J ends were trimmed by 1 base and 7 bases, with 12 bases remaining between them. Germline V gene data show CDR1 as KGHDR and CDR2 as SFDVKD. The CDR3 DNA reads TGTGCCACCAGTGATTTTCAAGGGGGTTCGACCCAGTACTTC. Translation gives CATSDFQGGSTQYF.

This clonotype was picked up many times. This chain uses TRBV9 with TRBJ2-1, with D possibly TRBD1 on 6 matching bases. Germline CDR1 SGDLS, CDR2 YYNGEE. This CDR3 has 16 amino acids. V lost 2 bases, J lost 2 bases, and 14 bases lay in between. The CDR3 DNA is TGTGCCAGCAGCGTTGGGGGCGGACTGACCTACAATGAGCAGTTCTTC. This sequence encodes CASSVGGGLTYNEQFF. The full variable domain, its missing parts supplied by reference TRBV9 and TRBJ2-1, is DSGVTQTPKHLITATGQRVTLRCSPRSGDLSVYWYQQSLDQGLQFLIQYYNGEERAKGNILERFSAQQFPDLHSELNLSSLELGDSALYFCASSVGGGLTYNEQFFGPGTRLTVL.

This clonotype was detected ten times or more. The V gene is TRBV29-1, the J gene TRBJ1-5; D unresolved. The CDR3 covers 12 residues. The germline V gene has CDR1 SQVTM and CDR2 ANQGSEA. Trimming pared 4 bases from V and 7 bases from J, leaving 11 bases between. The CDR3 nucleotides read TGCAGCGTTGGAAGGGCCGGGCAGCCCCAGCATTTT. It encodes CSVGRAGQPQHF. Based on the CDR3 plus reference TRBV29-1 and TRBJ1-5, the full variable domain is SAVISQKPSRDICQRGTSLTIQCQVDSQVTMMFWYRQQPGQSLTLIATANQGSEATYESGFVIDKFPISRPNLTFSTLTVSNMSPEDSSIYLCSVGRAGQPQHFGDGTRLSIL.

The genes are TRBV7-8 and TRBJ2-3; 8 bases match TRBD2. With V trimmed by 2 bases and J by 0 bases, 4 bases remained unmatched. Germline V lookup: CDR1 SGHVS, CDR2 FQNEAQ. The CDR3 spans 16 residues. The CDR3 nucleotides read TGTGCCAGCAGCTTAAGACTAGCGTTTAGCACAGATACGCAGTATTTT. It encodes CASSLRLAFSTDTQYF. The complete variable domain, with remaining parts taken from reference TRBV7-8 and TRBJ2-3, reads GAGVSQSPRYKVAKRGQDVALRCDPISGHVSLFWYQQALGQGPEFLTYFQNEAQLDKSGLPSDRFFAERPEGSVSTLKIQRTQQEDSAVYLCASSLRLAFSTDTQYFGPGTRLTVL.